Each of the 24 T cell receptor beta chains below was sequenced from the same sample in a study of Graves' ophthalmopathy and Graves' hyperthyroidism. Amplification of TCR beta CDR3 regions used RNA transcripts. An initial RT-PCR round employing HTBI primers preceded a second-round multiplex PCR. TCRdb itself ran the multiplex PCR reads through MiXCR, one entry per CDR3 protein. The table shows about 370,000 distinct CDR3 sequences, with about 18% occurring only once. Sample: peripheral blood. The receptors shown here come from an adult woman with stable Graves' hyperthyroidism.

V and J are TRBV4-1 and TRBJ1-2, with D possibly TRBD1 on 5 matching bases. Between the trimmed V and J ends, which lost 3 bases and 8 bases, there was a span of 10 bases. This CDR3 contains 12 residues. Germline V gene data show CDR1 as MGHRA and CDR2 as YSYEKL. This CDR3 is CASSHGGRGYTF. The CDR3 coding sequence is TGCGCCAGCAGCCACGGGGGTCGAGGCTACACCTTC.

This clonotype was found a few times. CDR3: CASSQDPGNTGELFF. The CDR3 DNA reads TGCGCCAGCAGCCAAGATCCGGGGAACACCGGGGAGCTGTTTTTT. This chain uses TRBV4-1 with TRBJ2-2; D is unclear. V gave up 0 bases and J gave up 1 base, with 6 bases separating them. Per germline, CDR1 MGHRA and CDR2 YSYEKL. The CDR3 has 15 amino acids.

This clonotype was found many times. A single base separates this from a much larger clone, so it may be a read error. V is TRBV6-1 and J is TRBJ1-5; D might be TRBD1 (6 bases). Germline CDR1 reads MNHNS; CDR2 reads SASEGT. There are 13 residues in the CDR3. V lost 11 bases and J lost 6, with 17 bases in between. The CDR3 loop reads CAAGNRASQPQHF. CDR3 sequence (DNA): TGTGCCGCAGGGAACAGGGCGAGTCAGCCCCAGCATTTT.

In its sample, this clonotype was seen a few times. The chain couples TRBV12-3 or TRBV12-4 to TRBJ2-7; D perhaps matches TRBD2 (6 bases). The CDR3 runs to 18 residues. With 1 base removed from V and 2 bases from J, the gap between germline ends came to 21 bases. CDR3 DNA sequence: TGTGCCAGCAGTTTAGTAGATCGGTGGGGGGAGCCTACCTACGAGCAGTACTTC. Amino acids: CASSLVDRWGEPTYEQYF.

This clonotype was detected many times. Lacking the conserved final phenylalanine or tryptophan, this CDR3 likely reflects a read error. The CDR3 DNA sequence: TGTGCCAGCAGGAAAGGACAGGGGAACACTGAAGCTTTCCTT. Its protein product is CASRKGQGNTEAFL. The V call is TRBV12-3 or TRBV12-4, the J call TRBJ1-1; TRBD1 matches at 8 bases. The CDR3 spans 14 residues. Trimming cost V 6 bases and J 1 base; bases outside gene matches: 4.

The CDR3 sequence: CASSPPGQGALDGYTF. DNA of the CDR3: TGTGCCAGCTCACCACCGGGGCAGGGGGCTCTGGATGGCTACACCTTC. The chain carries TRBV18 and TRBJ1-2; 8 bases line up with TRBD1. CDR1 is KGHSH and CDR2 is LQKENI in the germline V gene. The V gene end was trimmed by 0 bases and the J gene end by 6 bases; junction bases not matched to a gene: 9. The CDR3 totals 16 residues.

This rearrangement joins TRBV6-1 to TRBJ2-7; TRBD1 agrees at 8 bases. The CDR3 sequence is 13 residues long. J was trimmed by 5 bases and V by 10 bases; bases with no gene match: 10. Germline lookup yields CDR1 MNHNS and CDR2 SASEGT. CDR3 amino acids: CATASDRGNEQYF. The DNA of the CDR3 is TGTGCCACCGCTTCTGACAGGGGTAACGAGCAGTACTTC.

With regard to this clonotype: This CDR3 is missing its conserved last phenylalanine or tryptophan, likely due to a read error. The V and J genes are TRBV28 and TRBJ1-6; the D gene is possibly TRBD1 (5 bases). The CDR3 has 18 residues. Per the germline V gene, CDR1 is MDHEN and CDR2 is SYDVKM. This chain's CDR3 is CASSQDRRVGLGNSPLHS. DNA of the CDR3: TGCGCCAGCAGCCAAGACCGGAGAGTGGGGCTTGGTAATTCACCCCTCCACTCC.

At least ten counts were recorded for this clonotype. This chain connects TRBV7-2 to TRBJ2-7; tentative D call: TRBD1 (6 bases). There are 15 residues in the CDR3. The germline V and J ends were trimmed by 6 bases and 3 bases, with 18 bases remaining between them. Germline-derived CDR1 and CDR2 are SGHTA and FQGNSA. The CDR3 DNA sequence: TGTGCCAGCAGTCGAGGGACAACGAAGGGCTACGAGCAGTACTTC. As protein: CASSRGTTKGYEQYF.

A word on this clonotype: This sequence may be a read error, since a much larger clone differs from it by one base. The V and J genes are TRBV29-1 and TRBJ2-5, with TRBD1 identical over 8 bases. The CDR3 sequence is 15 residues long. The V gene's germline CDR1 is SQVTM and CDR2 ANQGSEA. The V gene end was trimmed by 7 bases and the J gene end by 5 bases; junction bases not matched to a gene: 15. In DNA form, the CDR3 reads TGCAGCGCTGATGTCACAGGGGGAGGAAGGGAGACCCAGTACTTC. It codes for CSADVTGGGRETQYF.

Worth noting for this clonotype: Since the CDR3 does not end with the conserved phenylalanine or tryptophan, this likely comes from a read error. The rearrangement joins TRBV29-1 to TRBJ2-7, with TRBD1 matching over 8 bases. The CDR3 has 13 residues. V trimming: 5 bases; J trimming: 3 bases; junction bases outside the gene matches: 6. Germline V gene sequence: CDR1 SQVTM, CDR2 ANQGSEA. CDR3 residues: CSVTTGEGYEQYY. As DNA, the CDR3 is TGCAGCGTTACGACAGGGGAAGGCTACGAGCAGTACTAC.

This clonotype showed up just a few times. CDR3 sequence reads: CASSSTSLGTEAFF. CDR3 bases: TGCGCCAGCAGCTCTACCTCTTTGGGCACTGAAGCTTTCTTT. The V gene is TRBV5-1, the J gene TRBJ1-1; the D is unclear. Germline V lookup: CDR1 SGHRS, CDR2 YFSETQ. The CDR3 sequence is 14 residues long. Trimming took 3 bases from V and 4 from J, leaving 13 bases between them.

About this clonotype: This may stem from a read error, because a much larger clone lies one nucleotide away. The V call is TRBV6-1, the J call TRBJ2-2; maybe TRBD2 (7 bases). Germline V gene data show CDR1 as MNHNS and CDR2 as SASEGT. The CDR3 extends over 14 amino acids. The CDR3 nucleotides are TGTGCCAGCAGACAAGGGGGGGACACCGGGGAGCTGTGTTTT. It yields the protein CASRQGGDTGELCF.

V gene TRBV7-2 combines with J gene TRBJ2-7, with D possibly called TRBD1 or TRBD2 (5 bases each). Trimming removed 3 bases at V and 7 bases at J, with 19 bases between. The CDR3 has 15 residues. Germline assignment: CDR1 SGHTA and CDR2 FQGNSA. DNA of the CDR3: TGTGCCAGCAGCTTGGGACGGCTCGTAGGGGTTGAGCAGTACTTC. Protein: CASSLGRLVGVEQYF.

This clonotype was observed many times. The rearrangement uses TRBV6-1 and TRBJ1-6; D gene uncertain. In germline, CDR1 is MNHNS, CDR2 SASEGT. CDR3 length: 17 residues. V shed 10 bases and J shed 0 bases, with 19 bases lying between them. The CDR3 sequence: CATHISGSFSYNSPLHF. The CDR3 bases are TGTGCCACCCACATTTCCGGCAGCTTCTCCTATAATTCACCCCTCCACTTT.

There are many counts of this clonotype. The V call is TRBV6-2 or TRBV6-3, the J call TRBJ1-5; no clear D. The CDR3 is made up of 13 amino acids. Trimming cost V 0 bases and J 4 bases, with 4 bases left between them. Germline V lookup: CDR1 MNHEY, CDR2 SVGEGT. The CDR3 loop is CASSYSENQPQHF. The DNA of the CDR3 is TGTGCCAGCAGTTACTCAGAGAATCAGCCCCAGCATTTT.

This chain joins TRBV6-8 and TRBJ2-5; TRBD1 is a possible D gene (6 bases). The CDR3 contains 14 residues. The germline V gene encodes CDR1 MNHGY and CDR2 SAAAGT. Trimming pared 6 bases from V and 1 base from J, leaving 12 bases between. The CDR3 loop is CASRKQGSQETQYF. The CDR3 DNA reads TGTGCCAGCAGGAAACAGGGCTCCCAAGAGACCCAGTACTTC.

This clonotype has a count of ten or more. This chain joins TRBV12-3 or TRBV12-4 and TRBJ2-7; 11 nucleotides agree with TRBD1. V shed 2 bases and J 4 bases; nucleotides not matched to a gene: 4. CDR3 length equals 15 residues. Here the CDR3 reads CASSLSGTGGYEQYF. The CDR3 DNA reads TGTGCCAGCAGTTTATCCGGGACAGGGGGTTACGAGCAGTACTTC.

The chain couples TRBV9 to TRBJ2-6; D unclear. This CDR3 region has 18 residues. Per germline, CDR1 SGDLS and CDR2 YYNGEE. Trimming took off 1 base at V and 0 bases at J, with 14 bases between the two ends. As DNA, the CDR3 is TGTGCCAGCAGCGTAACTGCCAAGGCCTCCTCTGGGGCCAACGTCCTGACTTTC. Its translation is CASSVTAKASSGANVLTF.

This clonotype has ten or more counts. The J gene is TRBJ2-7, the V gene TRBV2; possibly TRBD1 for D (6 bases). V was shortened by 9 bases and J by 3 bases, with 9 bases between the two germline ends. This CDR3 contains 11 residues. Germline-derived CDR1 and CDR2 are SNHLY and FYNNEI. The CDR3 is CASTGIYEQYF. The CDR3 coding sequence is TGTGCCAGTACAGGGATCTACGAGCAGTACTTC.

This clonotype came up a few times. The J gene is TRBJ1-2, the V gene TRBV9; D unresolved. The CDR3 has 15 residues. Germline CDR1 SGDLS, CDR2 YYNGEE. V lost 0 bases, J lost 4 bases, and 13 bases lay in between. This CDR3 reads CASSVELTTGYGYTF. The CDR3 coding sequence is TGTGCCAGCAGCGTAGAGCTCACAACGGGCTATGGCTACACCTTC.

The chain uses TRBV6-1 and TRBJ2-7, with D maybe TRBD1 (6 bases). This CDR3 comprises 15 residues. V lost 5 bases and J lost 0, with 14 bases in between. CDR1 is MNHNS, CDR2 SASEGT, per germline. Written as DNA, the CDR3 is TGTGCCAGCAGTACCCCACAGGGAAGCTCCTACGAGCAGTACTTC. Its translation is CASSTPQGSSYEQYF.

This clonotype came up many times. Here the CDR3 DNA reads TGTGCCAGCAGTTCCGGGACAGGGTTTAAGGTTTACGAGCAGTACTTC. Translated: CASSSGTGFKVYEQYF. The chain recombines TRBV28 with TRBJ2-7; 9 bases match TRBD1. Losses at the gene ends were 4 bases for V and 4 bases for J; bases not matched to a gene: 11. Germline CDR1 and CDR2: MDHEN and SYDVKM. The CDR3 totals 16 residues.

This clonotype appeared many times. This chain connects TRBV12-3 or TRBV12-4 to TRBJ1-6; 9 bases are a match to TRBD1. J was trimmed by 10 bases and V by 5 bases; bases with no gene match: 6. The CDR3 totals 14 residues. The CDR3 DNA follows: TGTGCCAGCAGTCTCCGACAGGGGGAATCACCCCTCCACTTT. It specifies CASSLRQGESPLHF.